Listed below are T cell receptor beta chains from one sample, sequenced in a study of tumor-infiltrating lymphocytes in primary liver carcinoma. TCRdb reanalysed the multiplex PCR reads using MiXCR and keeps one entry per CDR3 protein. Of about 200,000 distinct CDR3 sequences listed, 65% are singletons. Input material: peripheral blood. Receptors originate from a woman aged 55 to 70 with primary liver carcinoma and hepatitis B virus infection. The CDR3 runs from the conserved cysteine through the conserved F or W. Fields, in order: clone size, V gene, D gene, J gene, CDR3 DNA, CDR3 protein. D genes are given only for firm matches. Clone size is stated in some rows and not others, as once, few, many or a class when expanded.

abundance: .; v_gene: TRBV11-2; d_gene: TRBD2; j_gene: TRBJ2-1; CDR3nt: TGTGCCAGCAGCTCGCGCCCCAGCGGGAGGATCTATGAGCAGTTCTTC; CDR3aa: CASSSRPSGRIYEQFF
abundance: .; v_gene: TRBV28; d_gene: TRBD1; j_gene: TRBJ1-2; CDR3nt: TGTGCCAGCAGTACGGGACAGGGGCCCAATGGCTACACCTTC; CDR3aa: CASSTGQGPNGYTF
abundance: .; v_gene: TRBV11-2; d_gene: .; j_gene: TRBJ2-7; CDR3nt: TGTGGCAGCTGCACCGCCGGCTCCTACGAGCAGTACTTC; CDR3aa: CGSCTAGSYEQYF
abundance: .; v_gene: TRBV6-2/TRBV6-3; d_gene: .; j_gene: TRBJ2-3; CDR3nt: TGTGCCAGCTGTTACACTTATACGGGACAAACAGCGGGCACAGATACGCAGTATTTT; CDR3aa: CASCYTYTGQTAGTDTQYF
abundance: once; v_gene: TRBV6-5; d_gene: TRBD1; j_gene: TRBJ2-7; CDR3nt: TGTGCCTGCAGTTACTCGACAGGGGGCCACAAGCAGTACTTC; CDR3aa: CACSYSTGGHKQYF
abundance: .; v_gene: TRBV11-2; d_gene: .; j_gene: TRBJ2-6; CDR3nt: TGCGCCAGCGGAACGGGACGAGGCGAATCTGGGGCCAACGTCCTGACTTTC; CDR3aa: CASGTGRGESGANVLTF
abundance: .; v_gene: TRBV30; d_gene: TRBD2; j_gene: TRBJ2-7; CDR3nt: TGTGCCTGGAGTCGGGACTACTCCTACGAGCAGTACTTC; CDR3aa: CAWSRDYSYEQYF
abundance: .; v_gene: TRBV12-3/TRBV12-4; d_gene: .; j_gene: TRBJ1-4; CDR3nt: TGTGCTAACAGGTTTGTGGGGGGCAGCGAAAAACTGTTTTTT; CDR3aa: CANRFVGGSEKLFF
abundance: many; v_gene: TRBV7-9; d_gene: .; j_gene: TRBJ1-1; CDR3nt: TGTGCCAGCAGCTTACTAAACACTGAAGCTTTCTTT; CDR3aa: CASSLLNTEAFF
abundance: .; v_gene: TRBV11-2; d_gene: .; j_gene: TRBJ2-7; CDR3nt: TGTGCCAGCAGCTTTAACGGGGGCTCCTTCGAGCAGTACTTC; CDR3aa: CASSFNGGSFEQYF
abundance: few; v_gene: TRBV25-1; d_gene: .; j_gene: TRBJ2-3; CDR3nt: TGTGCCAGCAGTGAGGCCGCGGGCTACACAGATACGCAGTATTTT; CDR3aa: CASSEAAGYTDTQYF
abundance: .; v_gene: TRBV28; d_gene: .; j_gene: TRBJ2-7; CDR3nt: TGTGCCAGCAGTCCTCTCGTTCGGACCGACGAGCAGTACTTC; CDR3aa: CASSPLVRTDEQYF
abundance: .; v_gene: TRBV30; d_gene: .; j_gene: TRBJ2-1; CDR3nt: TGTACCTGGAGCCGGAGTAGCGGAAATGAGCAGTTCTTC; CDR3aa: CTWSRSSGNEQFF
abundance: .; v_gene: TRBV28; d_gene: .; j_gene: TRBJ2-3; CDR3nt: TGTGCCAGCAGTCACCGGAAGGTGTCGATGACAGATACGCAGTATTTT; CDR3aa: CASSHRKVSMTDTQYF
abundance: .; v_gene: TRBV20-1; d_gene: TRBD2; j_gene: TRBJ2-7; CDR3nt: TGCAGTGCAAATCGCCCCTCAGCGGGGCGGAGATCCTACGAGCTGTACTTC; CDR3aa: CSANRPSAGRRSYELYF
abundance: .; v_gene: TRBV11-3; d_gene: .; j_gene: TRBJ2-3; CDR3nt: TGTGCCAGCGGCTACGGAGGGTGGAGGTCATTGAGAGATACGCAGTATTTT; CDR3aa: CASGYGGWRSLRDTQYF
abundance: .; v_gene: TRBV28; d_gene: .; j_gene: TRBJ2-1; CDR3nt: TGTGCCAGCAGTTTACTATCAAAGACCGGACGTCGCAATGAGCAGTTCTTC; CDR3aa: CASSLLSKTGRRNEQFF
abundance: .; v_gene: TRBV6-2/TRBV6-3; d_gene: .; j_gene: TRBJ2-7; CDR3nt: TGTGCCAGCAGTCCTGAGGGGACGGGAGCTAACTACGAGCAGTACTTC; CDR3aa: CASSPEGTGANYEQYF
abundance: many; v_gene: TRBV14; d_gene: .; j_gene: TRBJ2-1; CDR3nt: TGTGCCAGCAGCCAACGACAGCTGAATGAGCAGTTCTTC; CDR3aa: CASSQRQLNEQFF
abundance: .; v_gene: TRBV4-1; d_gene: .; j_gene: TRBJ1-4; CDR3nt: TGCGCCAGTAGAAAGATGCCAGTGGCAACTAATGAAAAACTGTTTTTT; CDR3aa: CASRKMPVATNEKLFF